What follows are 32 T cell receptor beta chains derived from one specimen sequenced in a study of cytomegalovirus exposure and HLA in healthy donors. Some clones are missing from TCRdb's copy, which holds only in-frame ones; the method was immunoSEQ multiplex PCR. The repertoire holds about 120,000 clones, with approximately 89% as singletons. The specimen sequenced was PBMCs. The receptor source for this set is a woman aged 18-29 years in good health and CMV-seronegative.

CDR3 in amino acids: CASSPSEQGNEKLFF. For the CDR3, the DNA is TGCGCCAGCAGCCCAAGCGAACAGGGTAATGAAAAACTGTTTTTT. The chain is built from TRBV4-1 and TRBJ1-4, with a weak D call TRBD1 (6 bases). Trimming pared 4 bases from V and 4 bases from J, leaving 13 bases between. Germline CDR1 MGHRA, CDR2 YSYEKL. The CDR3 has 15 residues.

The chain uses TRBV20-1 and TRBJ2-3, with D hard to call. V was clipped by 2 bases and J by 6 bases, with 6 bases between them. The CDR3 sequence is 11 residues long. Looked up from germline, CDR1 is DFQATT and CDR2 is SNEGSKA (reference sequence). DNA for the CDR3: TGCAGTGCTAGAACTAAGGATACGCAGTATTTT. Translating it yields CSARTKDTQYF.

This chain connects TRBV28 to TRBJ1-5, with 8 bases fitting TRBD1. CDR3 size: 14 residues. Trimming at V came to 8 bases and at J to 9 bases, leaving 12 bases not matched to a gene. The germline gives CDR1 MDHEN, CDR2 SYDVKM. CDR3 protein: CASGIQQGGRPQHF. In DNA, the CDR3 is TGTGCCAGCGGAATCCAACAGGGGGGTCGGCCCCAGCATTTT. The full variable domain, rest sourced from reference TRBV28 and TRBJ1-5, is DVKVTQSSRYLVKRTGEKVFLECVQDMDHENMFWYRQDPGLGLRLIYFSYDVKMKEKGDIPEGYSVSREKKERFSLILESASTNQTSMYLCASGIQQGGRPQHFGDGTRLSIL.

The chain combines TRBV7-2 with TRBJ1-2; 7 bases align to TRBD1. Germline trimming cut 4 bases from V and 2 bases from J; bases unmatched to any gene: 4. Germline lookup yields CDR1 SGHTA and CDR2 FQGNSA. The CDR3 spans 14 residues. The CDR3 bases are TGTGCCAGCAGCTCGGACAGGACAAACTATGGCTACACCTTC. This codes for CASSSDRTNYGYTF. Variable domain in full (rest from reference TRBV7-2 and TRBJ1-2): GAGVSQSPSNKVTEKGKDVELRCDPISGHTALYWYRQSLGQGLEFLIYFQGNSAPDKSGLPSDRFSAERTGGSVSTLTIQRTQQEDSAVYLCASSSDRTNYGYTFGSGTRLTVV.

The chain recombines TRBV30 with TRBJ1-1; D gene ambiguous. The V end lost 4 bases, the J end lost 1 base, and 4 bases lay between the germline ends. There are 11 residues in the CDR3. Germline values: CDR1 GTSNPN, CDR2 SVGIG (reference sequence). Here the CDR3 reads CAWISNTEAFF. In nucleotides, the CDR3 is TGTGCCTGGATCTCGAACACTGAAGCTTTCTTT.

The chain recombines TRBV7-2 with TRBJ2-3; tentatively, D is TRBD2 (5 bases). This CDR3 spans 14 amino acids. Trimming cost V 5 bases and J 3 bases, with 12 bases left between them. CDR1 SGHTA and CDR2 FQGNSA come from the germline V gene. CDR3 in amino acids: CASSTSSGTDTQYF. Here the CDR3 DNA reads TGTGCCAGCAGCACCTCGTCGGGGACAGATACGCAGTATTTT. The variable domain in full, completed from reference TRBV7-2 and TRBJ2-3, reads GAGVSQSPSNKVTEKGKDVELRCDPISGHTALYWYRQSLGQGLEFLIYFQGNSAPDKSGLPSDRFSAERTGGSVSTLTIQRTQQEDSAVYLCASSTSSGTDTQYFGPGTRLTVL.

The rearrangement joins TRBV10-1 to TRBJ2-3; 10 bases are shared with TRBD2. V lost 5 bases and J lost 4; bases outside the gene matches: 6. The germline gives CDR1 WNHNN, CDR2 SYGVQD (reference sequence). This CDR3 has 15 amino acids. The CDR3 reads CASSPTSGAADTQYF. DNA for the CDR3: TGCGCCAGCAGTCCAACTAGCGGGGCGGCAGATACGCAGTATTTT.

This clone showed up just a few times. The V call is TRBV2, the J call TRBJ1-2; unclear D gene. Germline CDR1 reads SNHLY; CDR2 reads FYNNEI. Between the trimmed V and J ends, which lost 4 bases and 2 bases, there was a span of 11 bases. The CDR3 is 14 residues long. The CDR3 spells CASSGERINYGYTF. The CDR3 nucleotides are TGTGCCAGCAGTGGGGAGAGGATAAACTATGGCTACACCTTC.

This chain uses TRBV11-1 with TRBJ2-1, with D maybe TRBD2 (7 bases). The CDR3 has 16 residues. The germline CDR1 and CDR2 sequences are SGHAT and FQDESV (reference sequence). V shed 5 bases and J shed 9 bases, with 23 bases lying between them. For the CDR3, the DNA is TGTGCCAGCAGCCTTAGGGGGGGTGCCCCTGAGAGTGAGCAGTTCTTC. Translating it yields CASSLRGGAPESEQFF.

V and J are TRBV9 and TRBJ2-7, with a tentative D call TRBD2 (5 bases). Trimming pared 7 bases from V and 5 bases from J, leaving 10 bases between. This CDR3 has 11 amino acids. CDR1 and CDR2 (germline): SGDLS, YYNGEE. DNA for the CDR3: TGTGCCAGCGCATTCGGGGACGAGCAGTACTTC. Protein sequence: CASAFGDEQYF.

This chain connects TRBV30 to TRBJ1-4; 7 nucleotides agree with TRBD1. CDR1 and CDR2 (germline): GTSNPN, SVGIG (reference sequence). V was clipped by 1 base and J by 10 bases; unmatched bases: 6. This CDR3 spans 13 amino acids. CDR3 sequence reads: CAWSEGGFGKLFF. The CDR3 region has the DNA TGTGCCTGGAGTGAAGGGGGCTTTGGAAAACTGTTTTTT.

This chain links TRBV19 with TRBJ1-1, with a possible D match to TRBD1 (5 bases). The CDR3 loop spans 13 amino acids. CDR1 and CDR2 from the germline V gene are LNHDA and SQIVND (reference sequence). V was pared by 5 bases and J by 4 bases, with 11 bases between. Here the CDR3 reads CASSSSGGTEAFF. In nucleotides, the CDR3 is TGTGCCAGTAGTTCCTCGGGGGGCACTGAAGCTTTCTTT.

V is TRBV5-6 and J is TRBJ1-5, with D possibly being TRBD1 (6 bases). The CDR3 has 16 amino acids. The V end was cut by 3 bases, the J end by 3 bases, with 16 bases between. The germline V gene has CDR1 SGHDT and CDR2 YYEEEE. CDR3 protein: CASSWGGGAPNQPQHF. The CDR3 coding sequence is TGTGCCAGCAGCTGGGGAGGGGGAGCCCCCAATCAGCCCCAGCATTTT.

The rearrangement joins TRBV19 to TRBJ1-6, with D perhaps matching TRBD1 (5 bases). This CDR3 spans 15 amino acids. V dropped 5 bases and J dropped 9 bases, with 17 bases sitting between them. CDR1 and CDR2 (germline): LNHDA, SQIVND (reference sequence). The CDR3 DNA is TGTGCCAGTAGTCCTGACAGTCTGGGCGGTTCACCCCTCCACTTT. Its protein is CASSPDSLGGSPLHF.

The chain employs TRBV7-3 and TRBJ2-3; TRBD1 matches at 8 bases. J lost 5 bases, V lost 1 base, and 11 bases had no gene match. The germline gives CDR1 SGHTA, CDR2 FQGTGA. This CDR3 is 17 amino acids long. The CDR3: CASSLRVMAGGGDTQYF. CDR3 bases: TGTGCCAGCAGCTTAAGGGTGATGGCAGGGGGCGGAGATACGCAGTATTTT.

The chain links TRBV14 to TRBJ2-1; a possible D gene is TRBD2 (5 bases). This CDR3 has 13 amino acids. Germline CDR1 is SGHDN and CDR2 is FVKESK. The V gene lost 0 bases and the J gene lost 9 bases, with 9 bases spanning the gap. This CDR3 is CASSQELRGEQFF. CDR3 sequence (DNA): TGTGCCAGCAGCCAAGAACTCCGGGGTGAGCAGTTCTTC.

V and J are TRBV4-3 and TRBJ2-1, with TRBD2 identical over 8 bases. CDR1 LGHNA and CDR2 YSLEER come from the germline V gene. The trim removed 0 bases at V and 5 bases at J, leaving 6 bases unmatched. This CDR3 region has 16 residues. Here the CDR3 DNA reads TGCGCCAGCAGCCAAGACCTCAGCGGGGGTGACAATGAGCAGTTCTTC. Its protein product is CASSQDLSGGDNEQFF.

V and J are TRBV5-1 and TRBJ1-1, with unresolved D. Trimming stripped 0 bases from V and 0 bases from J, with 15 bases between. The germline gives CDR1 SGHRS, CDR2 YFSETQ. The CDR3 runs 17 residues. The CDR3 sequence is CASSLERRSELNTEAFF. Written as DNA, the CDR3 is TGCGCCAGCAGCTTGGAACGGAGGTCTGAATTGAACACTGAAGCTTTCTTT.

The CDR3 loop reads CASSPPGDRASGELFF. The CDR3 coding sequence is TGTGCCAGCTCACCACCGGGGGACAGGGCATCCGGGGAGCTGTTTTTT. This chain links TRBV18 with TRBJ2-2; 9 bases agree with TRBD1. J lost 6 bases, V lost 0 bases, and 5 bases had no gene match. The V gene's germline CDR1 is KGHSH and CDR2 LQKENI. This CDR3 is 16 amino acids long. The whole variable domain, filled in from reference TRBV18 and TRBJ2-2, reads NAGVMQNPRHLVRRRGQEARLRCSPMKGHSHVYWYRQLPEEGLKFMVYLQKENIIDESGMPKERFSAEFPKEGPSILRIQQVVRGDSAAYFCASSPPGDRASGELFFGEGSRLTVL.

V and J are TRBV6-1 and TRBJ1-5; D ambiguous. The CDR3 spans 15 residues. The V end lost 2 bases, the J end lost 5 bases, and 13 bases lay between the germline ends. In germline, CDR1 is MNHNS, CDR2 SASEGT. This CDR3 is CASSERRASDQPQHF. The CDR3 nucleotides read TGTGCCAGCAGTGAACGGAGGGCCTCGGATCAGCCCCAGCATTTT.

The chain uses TRBV27 and TRBJ2-2; D is undetermined. V was shortened by 7 bases and J by 1 base, with 7 bases between the two germline ends. This CDR3 has 13 residues. CDR1 MNHEY and CDR2 SMNVEV come from the germline V gene (reference sequence). CDR3 coding DNA: TGTGCCAGCACGGTGTTGAACACCGGGGAGCTGTTTTTT. It is translated as CASTVLNTGELFF.

The CDR3 nucleotides are TGTGCCAGCAGCCCAAGGGGTCAGTCTGGAAACACCATATATTTT. Protein: CASSPRGQSGNTIYF. This rearrangement joins TRBV9 to TRBJ1-3; D possibly corresponds to TRBD1 (5 bases). The CDR3 runs 15 residues. The germline gives CDR1 SGDLS, CDR2 YYNGEE. V was shortened by 4 bases and J by 1 base, with 12 bases between the two germline ends.

The chain links TRBV4-1 to TRBJ1-5; D call uncertain. Trimming shortened V by 0 bases and J by 7 bases, and 7 bases separated the two germline ends. The CDR3 runs to 13 residues. Germline V gene sequence: CDR1 MGHRA, CDR2 YSYEKL. In nucleotides, the CDR3 is TGCGCCAGCAGCCAAGATGTAGTCCAGCCCCAGCATTTT. Translation gives CASSQDVVQPQHF.

The rearrangement joins TRBV11-2 to TRBJ2-7; TRBD1 matches at 7 bases. Germline V lookup: CDR1 SGHAT, CDR2 FQNNGV. J lost 5 bases, V lost 1 base, and 8 bases had no gene match. The CDR3 contains 15 residues. CDR3 sequence reads: CASSLAPTGSHEQYF. Written as DNA, the CDR3 is TGTGCCAGCAGCTTAGCACCGACAGGGTCCCACGAGCAGTACTTC.

This chain links TRBV5-1 with TRBJ1-1; unclear D gene. This CDR3 is 13 amino acids long. The V end was cut by 5 bases, the J end by 1 base, with 9 bases between. Germline CDR1 and CDR2: SGHRS and YFSETQ. In DNA, the CDR3 is TGCGCCAGCAGAATCCAGGAGAACACTGAAGCTTTCTTT. Its protein product is CASRIQENTEAFF.

CDR3 protein: CASSQVPSISDTQYF. The CDR3 DNA is TGCGCCAGCAGCCAAGTACCTAGCATTTCAGATACGCAGTATTTT. The V call is TRBV4-1, the J call TRBJ2-3, with D perhaps TRBD2 (5 bases). Germline loops: CDR1 MGHRA, CDR2 YSYEKL. Trimming stripped 1 base from V and 4 bases from J, with 12 bases between. There are 15 residues in the CDR3.

This chain joins TRBV29-1 and TRBJ1-2; no reliable D call. CDR3 length: 15 residues. CDR1 and CDR2 (germline): SQVTM, ANQGSEA. V lost 0 bases and J 4 bases, leaving 15 bases between the germline ends. For the CDR3, the DNA is TGCAGCGTTGAAGATTTCTATAAATCCGTCTATGGCTACACCTTC. Translation: CSVEDFYKSVYGYTF.

The chain couples TRBV28 to TRBJ1-6, with 8 bases lining up with TRBD1. V lost 5 bases, J lost 8 bases, and 5 bases stayed unmatched. In germline, CDR1 is MDHEN, CDR2 SYDVKM. This CDR3 has 14 amino acids. The CDR3 protein is CASSPGTGDSPLHF. For the CDR3, the DNA is TGTGCCAGCAGTCCCGGGACAGGAGATTCACCCCTCCACTTT.

J is TRBJ2-3 and V is TRBV14; D may be TRBD2 (6 bases). The germline CDR1 and CDR2 sequences are SGHDN and FVKESK. Trimming shortened V by 4 bases and J by 6 bases, and 17 bases separated the two germline ends. This CDR3 comprises 15 residues. CDR3 amino acids: CASSLLQAGRDTQYF. The CDR3, as DNA: TGTGCCAGCAGCCTTCTCCAGGCTGGGAGGGATACGCAGTATTTT. Based on the CDR3 plus reference TRBV14 and TRBJ2-3, the full variable domain is EAGVTQFPSHSVIEKGQTVTLRCDPISGHDNLYWYRRVMGKEIKFLLHFVKESKQDESGMPNNRFLAERTGGTYSTLKVQPAELEDSGVYFCASSLLQAGRDTQYFGPGTRLTVL.

This chain uses TRBV7-2 with TRBJ2-7, with TRBD2 matching 10 bases. The CDR3 sequence is 16 residues long. Per the germline V gene, CDR1 is SGHTA and CDR2 is FQGNSA. The V and J ends lost 2 bases and 4 bases, in that order; junction bases with no gene match: 8. This CDR3 is CASSLRGTSERYEQYF. The DNA of the CDR3 is TGTGCCAGCAGCTTAAGAGGGACTAGCGAAAGGTACGAGCAGTACTTC. Combining the CDR3 with reference TRBV7-2 and TRBJ2-7 gives the whole variable domain GAGVSQSPSNKVTEKGKDVELRCDPISGHTALYWYRQSLGQGLEFLIYFQGNSAPDKSGLPSDRFSAERTGGSVSTLTIQRTQQEDSAVYLCASSLRGTSERYEQYFGPGTRLTVT.

The CDR3 sequence: CASSQASGGAGGELFF. In nucleotides, the CDR3 is TGCGCCAGCAGCCAAGCTAGCGGGGGGGCCGGCGGGGAGCTGTTTTTT. The chain carries TRBV4-1 and TRBJ2-2, with 12 bases fitting TRBD2. The V and J ends lost 1 base and 7 bases, in that order; junction bases with no gene match: 4. The length of the CDR3 is 16 residues. Germline V gives CDR1 MGHRA, CDR2 YSYEKL.

Here the CDR3 reads CATSRDRSGSGEQFF. The CDR3 DNA is TGTGCCACCAGCAGAGACCGTAGCGGGAGCGGTGAGCAGTTCTTC. The chain is built from TRBV15 and TRBJ2-1, with TRBD2 matching over 9 bases. Trimming took 0 bases from V and 9 from J; bases not matched to a gene: 6. The CDR3 consists of 15 residues. Germline CDR1 LNHNV, CDR2 YYDKDF (reference sequence).